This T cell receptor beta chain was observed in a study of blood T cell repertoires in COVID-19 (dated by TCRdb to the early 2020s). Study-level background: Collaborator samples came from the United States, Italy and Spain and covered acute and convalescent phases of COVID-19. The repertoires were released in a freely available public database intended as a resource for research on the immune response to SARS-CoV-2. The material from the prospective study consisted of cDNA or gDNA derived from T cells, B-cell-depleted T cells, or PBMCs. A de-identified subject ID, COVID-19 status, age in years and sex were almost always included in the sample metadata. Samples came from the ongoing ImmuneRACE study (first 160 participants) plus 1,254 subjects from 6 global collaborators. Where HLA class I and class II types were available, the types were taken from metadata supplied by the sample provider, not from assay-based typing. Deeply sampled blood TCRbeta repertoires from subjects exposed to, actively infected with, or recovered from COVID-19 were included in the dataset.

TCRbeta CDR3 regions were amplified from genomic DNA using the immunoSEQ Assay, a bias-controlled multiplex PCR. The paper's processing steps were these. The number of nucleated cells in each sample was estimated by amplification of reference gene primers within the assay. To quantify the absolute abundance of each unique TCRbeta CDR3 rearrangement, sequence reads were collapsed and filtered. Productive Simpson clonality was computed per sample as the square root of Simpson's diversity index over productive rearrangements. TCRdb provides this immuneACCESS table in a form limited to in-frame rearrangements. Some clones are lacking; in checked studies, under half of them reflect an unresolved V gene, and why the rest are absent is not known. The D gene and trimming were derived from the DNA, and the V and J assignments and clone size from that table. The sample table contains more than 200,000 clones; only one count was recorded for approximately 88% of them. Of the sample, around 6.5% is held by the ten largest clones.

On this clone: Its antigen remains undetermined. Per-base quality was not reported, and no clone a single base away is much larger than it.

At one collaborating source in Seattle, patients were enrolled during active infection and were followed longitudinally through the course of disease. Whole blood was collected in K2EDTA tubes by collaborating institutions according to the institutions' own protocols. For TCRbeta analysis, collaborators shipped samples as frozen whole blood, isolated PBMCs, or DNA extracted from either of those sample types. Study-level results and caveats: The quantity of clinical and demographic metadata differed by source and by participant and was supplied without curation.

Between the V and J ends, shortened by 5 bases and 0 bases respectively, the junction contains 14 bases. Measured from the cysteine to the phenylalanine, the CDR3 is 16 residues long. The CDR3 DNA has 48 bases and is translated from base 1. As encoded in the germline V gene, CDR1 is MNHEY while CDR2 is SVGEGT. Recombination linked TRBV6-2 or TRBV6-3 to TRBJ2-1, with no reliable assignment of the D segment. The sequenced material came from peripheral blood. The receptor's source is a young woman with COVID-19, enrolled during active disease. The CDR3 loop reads CASSRTFLSSYNEQFF. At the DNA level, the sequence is TGTGCCAGCAGTCGAACCTTCTTGAGCTCCTACAATGAGCAGTTCTTC.